This TCR beta chain came from a study of CXCR3-negative and CXCR3-positive naive CD8 T cells. Study-level findings and limits: Fresh PBMCs went into most assays, and CXCR3 expression partly declined after cryopreservation.

Worth noting for this clonotype: Its antigen remains unknown.

In preparing the TRB cDNA libraries, 5' RACE with UMI labels was used. For each CDR3 protein, TCRdb gives one entry from its re-call of the 5' RACE reads, without DNA. This repertoire includes around 45,000 distinct CDR3 sequences. Cells classed as naive CD8+ T cells were CD45RO-CCR7+CD27+CD95-. Material: naive CXCR3- CD8+ T cells from blood. As for subset: CD45RO-CCR7+CD27+CD95- naive CD8+ T cells lacking CXCR3 (TNR3-). The sequence was obtained from a human donor in good health. Some clones in this sample may be carry-over from other donors' samples.

This chain's CDR3 is CASSLELVPSTGSSYNEQFF. J is TRBJ2-1 and V is TRBV11-2; TCRdb's D gene call, TRBD1, goes unchecked for lack of DNA. Germline CDR1 is SGHAT and CDR2 is FQNNGV. The CDR3 spans 20 residues. Complete variable domain (other parts from reference TRBV11-2 and TRBJ2-1): EAGVAQSPRYKIIEKRQSVAFWCNPISGHATLYWYQQILGQGPKLLIQFQNNGVVDDSQLPKDRFSAERLKGVDSTLKIQPAKLEDSAVYLCASSLELVPSTGSSYNEQFFGPGTRLTVL.